This T cell receptor (beta chain) appears in the sequencing data of a study of shared clonotypes between healthy human individuals. This clone was observed once. This CDR3 is 14 amino acids long. The germline V and J ends were trimmed by 4 bases and 5 bases, with 16 bases remaining between them. Germline loops: CDR1 SGHNT, CDR2 YYREEE (reference sequence). Assay used: immunoSEQ multiplex PCR; TCRdb lists only in-frame clones, some missing. Of approximately 940,000 clones listed, around three quarters were seen once; the top ten hold 1.5%. This chain links TRBV5-4 with TRBJ2-7; D may be TRBD1 (6 bases). Sequenced sample: memory CD4+ T cells sorted from blood. Subset given: CD45RA-negative fraction. The clonotype originates from a man younger than 35 in good health. The CDR3 here is CASSRSWGRDEQYF. The CDR3 DNA reads as TGTGCCAGCAGCCGATCGTGGGGGCGGGACGAGCAGTACTTC. The entire variable domain, with the rest obtained from reference TRBV5-4 and TRBJ2-7, is as follows: ETGVTQSPTHLIKTRGQQVTLRCSSQSGHNTVSWYQQALGQGPQFIFQYYREEENGRGNFPPRFSGLQFPNYSSELNVNALELDDSALYLCASSRSWGRDEQYFGPGTRLTVT.